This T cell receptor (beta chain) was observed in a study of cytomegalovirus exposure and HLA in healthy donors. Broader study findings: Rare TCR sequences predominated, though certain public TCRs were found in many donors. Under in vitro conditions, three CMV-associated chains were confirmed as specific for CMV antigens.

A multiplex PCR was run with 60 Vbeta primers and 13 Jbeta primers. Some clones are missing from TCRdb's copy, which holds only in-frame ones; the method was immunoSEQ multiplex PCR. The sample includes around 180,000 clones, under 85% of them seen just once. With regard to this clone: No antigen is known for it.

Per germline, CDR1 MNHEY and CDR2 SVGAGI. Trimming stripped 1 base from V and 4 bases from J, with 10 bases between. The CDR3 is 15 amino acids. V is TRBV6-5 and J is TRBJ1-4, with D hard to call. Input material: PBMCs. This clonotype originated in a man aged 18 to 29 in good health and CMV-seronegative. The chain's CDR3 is CASSYWQGSNEKLFF. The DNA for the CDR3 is TGTGCCAGCAGTTACTGGCAAGGGAGTAATGAAAAACTGTTTTTT.